This TCR beta chain was profiled in a study of T cell responses to AZD1222 COVID-19 vaccine. Study-level information: Pooled together were second doses at about 4 or about 12 weeks.

V was cut by 0 bases and J by 9 bases, with 6 bases left in between. Germline lookup yields CDR1 MNHEY and CDR2 SMNVEV (reference sequence). The CDR3 has 13 amino acids. Only in-frame clones appear in the TCRdb table, and some are missing; sequencing was by immunoSEQ multiplex PCR. This sample carries 200,000 or so clones, about 94% of them seen once, and the ten largest clones take about 9%. Worth noting for this clone: The antigen is undetermined.

Findings of the study overall: Across the whole spike, CD4 TCRs peaked at regions 160-218 and 743-854. Two AZD1222 administrations were followed by greater Spike-specific TCR breadth and depth. Just a handful of people given AZD1222 tested seropositive at baseline.

The specimen was peripheral blood, collected on day 0 of AZD1222 vaccination. The rearrangement links TRBV27 to TRBJ1-6; no clear D gene. This sequence was found in an adult in good health. The DNA of the CDR3 is TGTGCCAGCAGTTTATCGCGGGGTTCACCCCTCCACTTT. It encodes CASSLSRGSPLHF.